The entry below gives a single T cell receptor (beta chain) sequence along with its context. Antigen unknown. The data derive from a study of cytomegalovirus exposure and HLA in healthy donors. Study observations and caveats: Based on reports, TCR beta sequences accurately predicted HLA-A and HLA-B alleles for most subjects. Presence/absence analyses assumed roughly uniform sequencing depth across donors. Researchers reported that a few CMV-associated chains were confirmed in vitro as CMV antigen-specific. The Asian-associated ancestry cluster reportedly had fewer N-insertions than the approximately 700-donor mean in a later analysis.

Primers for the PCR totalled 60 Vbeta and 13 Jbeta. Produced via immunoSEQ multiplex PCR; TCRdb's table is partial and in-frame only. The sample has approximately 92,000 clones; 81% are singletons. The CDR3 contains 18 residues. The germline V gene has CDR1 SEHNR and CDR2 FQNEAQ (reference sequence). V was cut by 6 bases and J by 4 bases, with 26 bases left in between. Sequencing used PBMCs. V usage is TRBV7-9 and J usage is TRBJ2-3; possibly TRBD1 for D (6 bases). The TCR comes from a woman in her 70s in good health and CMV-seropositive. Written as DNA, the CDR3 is TGTGCCAGCAGTTCCACTCGGGCCTCAACAGACAGGCCAGATACGCAGTATTTT. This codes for CASSSTRASTDRPDTQYF. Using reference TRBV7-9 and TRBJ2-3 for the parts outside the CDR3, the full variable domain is DTGVSQNPRHKITKRGQNVTFRCDPISEHNRLYWYRQTLGQGPEFLTYFQNEAQLEKSRLLSDRFSAERPKGSFSTLEIQRTEQGDSAMYLCASSSTRASTDRPDTQYFGPGTRLTVL.